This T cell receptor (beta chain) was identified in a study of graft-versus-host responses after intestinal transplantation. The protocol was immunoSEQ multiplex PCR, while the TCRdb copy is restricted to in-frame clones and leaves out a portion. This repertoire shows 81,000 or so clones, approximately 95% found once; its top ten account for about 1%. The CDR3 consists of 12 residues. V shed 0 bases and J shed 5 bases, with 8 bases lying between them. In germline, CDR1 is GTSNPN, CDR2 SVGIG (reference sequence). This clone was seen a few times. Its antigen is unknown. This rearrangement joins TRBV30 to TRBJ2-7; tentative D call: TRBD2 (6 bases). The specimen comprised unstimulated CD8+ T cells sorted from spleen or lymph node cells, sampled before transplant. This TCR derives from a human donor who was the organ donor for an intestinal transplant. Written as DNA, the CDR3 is TGTGCCTGGAGTGTCGGGGGAAACGAGCAGTACTTC. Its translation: CAWSVGGNEQYF.